Sequencing of this T cell receptor (beta chain) was carried out in a study of cytomegalovirus exposure and HLA in healthy donors. Overall study findings and caveats: When analyzed later, a missense DCLRE1C variant was found to be linked to TCR beta V- and J-gene trimming.

In regard to this clone: Its antigen is unidentified.

CDR3 size: 15 residues. V lost 3 bases and J 4 bases, leaving 15 bases between the germline ends. From germline, CDR1 is MNHEY and CDR2 SMNVEV (reference sequence). In the PCR, 60 Vbeta and 13 Jbeta primers were used. Sequenced by immunoSEQ multiplex PCR; TCRdb stores in-frame clones only, minus some. The table shows about 160,000 clones, with roughly 80% occurring only once. The sample comprised PBMCs. V is TRBV27 and J is TRBJ1-1, with a possible D match to TRBD1 (5 bases). This TCR was sampled from a man between 18 and 35 years old in good health and CMV-seropositive. This CDR3 reads CASSLSGVAITEAFF. CDR3 in DNA: TGTGCCAGCAGTTTGTCGGGGGTGGCTATCACTGAAGCTTTCTTT.